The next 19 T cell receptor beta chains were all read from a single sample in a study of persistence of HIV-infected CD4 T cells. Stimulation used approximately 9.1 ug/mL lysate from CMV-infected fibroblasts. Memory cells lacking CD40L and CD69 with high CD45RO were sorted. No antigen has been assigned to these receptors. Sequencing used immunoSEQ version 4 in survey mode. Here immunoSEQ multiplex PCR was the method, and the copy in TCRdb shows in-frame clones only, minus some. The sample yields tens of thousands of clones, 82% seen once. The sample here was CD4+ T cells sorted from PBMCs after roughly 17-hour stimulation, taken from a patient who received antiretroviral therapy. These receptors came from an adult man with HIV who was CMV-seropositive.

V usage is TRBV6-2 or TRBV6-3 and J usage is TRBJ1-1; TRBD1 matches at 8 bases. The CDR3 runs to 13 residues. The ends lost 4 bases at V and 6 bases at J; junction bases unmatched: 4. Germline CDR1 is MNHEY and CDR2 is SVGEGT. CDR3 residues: CASSWTGLAEAFF. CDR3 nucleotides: TGTGCCAGCAGTTGGACAGGGTTAGCTGAAGCTTTCTTT.

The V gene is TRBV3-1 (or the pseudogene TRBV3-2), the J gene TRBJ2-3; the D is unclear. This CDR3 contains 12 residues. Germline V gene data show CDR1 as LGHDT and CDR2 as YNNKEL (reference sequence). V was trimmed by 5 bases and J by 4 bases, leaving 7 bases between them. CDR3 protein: CASSSLPDTQYF. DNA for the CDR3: TGTGCCAGCAGCTCTTTACCAGATACGCAGTATTTT.

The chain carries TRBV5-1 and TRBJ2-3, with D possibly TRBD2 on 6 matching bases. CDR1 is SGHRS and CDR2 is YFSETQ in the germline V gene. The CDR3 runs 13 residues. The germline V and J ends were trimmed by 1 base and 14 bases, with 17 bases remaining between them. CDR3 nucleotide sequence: TGCGCCAGCAGCTTGTTTCCGGGGGAGAGGGCGTATTTT. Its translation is CASSLFPGERAYF.

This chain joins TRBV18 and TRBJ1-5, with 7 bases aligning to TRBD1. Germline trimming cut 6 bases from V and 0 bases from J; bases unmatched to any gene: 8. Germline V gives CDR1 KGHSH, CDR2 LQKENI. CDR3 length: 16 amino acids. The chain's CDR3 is CASSTGTVSSNQPQHF. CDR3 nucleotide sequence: TGTGCCAGCTCCACCGGGACAGTTTCTAGCAATCAGCCCCAGCATTTT.

CDR3 loop: CASRGLAGVLVEQFF. The DNA for the CDR3 is TGTGCCAGCAGGGGACTAGCGGGGGTTCTCGTCGAGCAGTTCTTC. The gene calls are TRBV3-1 (or the pseudogene TRBV3-2) and TRBJ2-1; TRBD2 matches at 14 bases. This CDR3 is 15 amino acids long. V lost 6 bases and J lost 10; bases outside the gene matches: 8. Looked up from germline, CDR1 is LGHDT and CDR2 is YNNKEL (reference sequence).

CDR3 protein: CASSWGDSREKLFF. The CDR3 nucleotides are TGTGCCAGCAGTTGGGGGGACTCCCGTGAAAAACTGTTTTTT. V usage is TRBV6-6 and J usage is TRBJ1-4; weak D call: TRBD1 (5 bases). V was trimmed by 4 bases and J by 7 bases, leaving 13 bases between them. There are 14 residues in the CDR3. Per the germline V gene, CDR1 is MNHNY and CDR2 is SVGAGI (reference sequence).

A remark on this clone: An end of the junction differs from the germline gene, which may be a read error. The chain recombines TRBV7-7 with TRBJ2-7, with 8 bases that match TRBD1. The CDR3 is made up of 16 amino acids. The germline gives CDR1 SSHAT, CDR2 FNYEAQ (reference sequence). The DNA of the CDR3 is TGTGCTAGCAGCTTAGTTGGGACAGGCTTAGCTTACGAGCAGTACTTC. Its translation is CASSLVGTGLAYEQYF. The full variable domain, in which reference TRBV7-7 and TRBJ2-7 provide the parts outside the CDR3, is GAGVSQSPRYKVTKRGQDVTLRCDPISSHATLYWYQQALGQGPEFLTYFNYEAQPDKSGLPSDRFSAERPEGSISTLTIQRTEQRDSAMYRCASSLVGTGLAYEQYFGPGTRLTVT.

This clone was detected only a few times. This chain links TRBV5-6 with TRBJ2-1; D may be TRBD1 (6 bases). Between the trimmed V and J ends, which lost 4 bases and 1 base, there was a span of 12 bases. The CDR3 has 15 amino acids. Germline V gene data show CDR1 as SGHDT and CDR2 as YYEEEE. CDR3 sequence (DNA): TGTGCCAGCAGCCCCGACAGGAGGTCCTACAATGAGCAGTTCTTC. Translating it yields CASSPDRRSYNEQFF. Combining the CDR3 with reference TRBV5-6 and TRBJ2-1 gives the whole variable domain DAGVTQSPTHLIKTRGQQVTLRCSPKSGHDTVSWYQQALGQGPQFIFQYYEEEERQRGNFPDRFSGHQFPNYSSELNVNALLLGDSALYLCASSPDRRSYNEQFFGPGTRLTVL.

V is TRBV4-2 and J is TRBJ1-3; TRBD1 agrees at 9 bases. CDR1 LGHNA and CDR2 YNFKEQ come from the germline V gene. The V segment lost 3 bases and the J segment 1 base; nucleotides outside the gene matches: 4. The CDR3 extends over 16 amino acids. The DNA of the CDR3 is TGTGCCAGCAGCCAGGGCGGACAGGGGTCTGGAAACACCATATATTTT. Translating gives CASSQGGQGSGNTIYF.

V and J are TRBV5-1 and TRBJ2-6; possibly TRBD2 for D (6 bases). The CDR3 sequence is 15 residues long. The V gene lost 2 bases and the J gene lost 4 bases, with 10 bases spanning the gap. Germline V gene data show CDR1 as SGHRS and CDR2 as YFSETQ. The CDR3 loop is CASSFAGTGANVLTF. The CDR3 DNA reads TGCGCCAGCAGCTTTGCGGGGACCGGGGCCAACGTCCTGACTTTC.

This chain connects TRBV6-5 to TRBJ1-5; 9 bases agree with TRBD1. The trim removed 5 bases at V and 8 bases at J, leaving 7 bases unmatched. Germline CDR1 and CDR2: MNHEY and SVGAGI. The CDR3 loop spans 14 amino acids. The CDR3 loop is CASSHGTGWEPQHF. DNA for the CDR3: TGTGCCAGCAGTCACGGGACAGGGTGGGAGCCCCAGCATTTT.

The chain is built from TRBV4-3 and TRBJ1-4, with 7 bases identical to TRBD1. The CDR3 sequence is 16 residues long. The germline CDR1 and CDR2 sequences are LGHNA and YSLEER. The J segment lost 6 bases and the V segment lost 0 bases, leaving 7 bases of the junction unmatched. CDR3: CASSQDGRQGDEKLFF. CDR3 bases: TGCGCCAGCAGCCAAGACGGCAGACAGGGTGATGAAAAACTGTTTTTT.

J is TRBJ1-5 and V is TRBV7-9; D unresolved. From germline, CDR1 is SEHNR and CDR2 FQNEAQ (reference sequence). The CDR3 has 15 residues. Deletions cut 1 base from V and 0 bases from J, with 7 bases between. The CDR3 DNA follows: TGTGCCAGCAGCTTAGATGGTTCTAGCAATCAGCCCCAGCATTTT. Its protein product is CASSLDGSSNQPQHF.

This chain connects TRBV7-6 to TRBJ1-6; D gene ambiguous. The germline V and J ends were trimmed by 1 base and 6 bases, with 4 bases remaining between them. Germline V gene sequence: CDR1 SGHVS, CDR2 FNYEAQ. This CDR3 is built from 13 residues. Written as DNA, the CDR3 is TGTGCCAGCAGCTTAGATACTAATTCACCCCTCCACTTT. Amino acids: CASSLDTNSPLHF.

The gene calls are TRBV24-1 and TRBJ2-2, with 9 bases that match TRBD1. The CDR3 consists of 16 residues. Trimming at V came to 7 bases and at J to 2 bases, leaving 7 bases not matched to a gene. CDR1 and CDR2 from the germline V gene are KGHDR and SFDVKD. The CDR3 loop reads CATSPAGQGNTGELFF. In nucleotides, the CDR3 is TGTGCCACCAGCCCAGCGGGACAGGGAAACACCGGGGAGCTGTTTTTT.

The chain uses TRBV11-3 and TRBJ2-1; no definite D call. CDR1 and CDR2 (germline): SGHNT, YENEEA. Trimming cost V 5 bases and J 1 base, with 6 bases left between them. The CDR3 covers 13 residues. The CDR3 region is CASSPTSYNEQFF. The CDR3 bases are TGTGCCAGCAGCCCTACTTCCTACAATGAGCAGTTCTTC.

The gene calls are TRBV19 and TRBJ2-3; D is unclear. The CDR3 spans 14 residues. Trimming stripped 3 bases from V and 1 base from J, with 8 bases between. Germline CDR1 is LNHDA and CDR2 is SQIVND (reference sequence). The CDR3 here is CASSIFDGTDTQYF. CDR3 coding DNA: TGTGCCAGTAGTATTTTTGACGGCACAGATACGCAGTATTTT.

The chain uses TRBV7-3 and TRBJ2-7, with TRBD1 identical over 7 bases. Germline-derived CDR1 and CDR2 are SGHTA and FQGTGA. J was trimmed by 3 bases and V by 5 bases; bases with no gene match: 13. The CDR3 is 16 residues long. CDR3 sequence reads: CASSLTPTGSFYEQYF. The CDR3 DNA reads TGTGCCAGCAGCCTGACCCCGACAGGGAGTTTCTACGAGCAGTACTTC.

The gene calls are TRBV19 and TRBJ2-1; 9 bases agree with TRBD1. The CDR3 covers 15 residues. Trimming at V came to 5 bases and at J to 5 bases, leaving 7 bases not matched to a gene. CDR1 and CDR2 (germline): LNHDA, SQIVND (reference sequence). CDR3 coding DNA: TGTGCCAGTAGTTCCCGACAGGGGGGCGACAATGAGCAGTTCTTC. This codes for CASSSRQGGDNEQFF.